The subject of this entry is one T cell receptor (beta chain). The data derive from a study of T cells in Graves' hyperthyroidism and ophthalmopathy. The TCR beta CDR3 regions underwent amplification using RNA transcripts as the source. First-round RT-PCR of the TCR CDR3 relied on the HTBI primer set. TCRdb used MiXCR to reprocess the multiplex PCR reads, holding one entry per CDR3 protein. This sample has roughly 500,000 distinct CDR3 sequences, with approximately 13% found just once. Germline V gene lookup returns CDR1 LGHNA and CDR2 YSLEER. Unmatched junction bases numbered 3, after V lost 0 bases and J lost 4 bases. The CDR3 covers 15 residues.

The V call is TRBV4-3, the J call TRBJ2-5; 9 nucleotides agree with TRBD1. The receptor's source is a woman in her thirties with Graves' hyperthyroidism that later progressed to Graves' ophthalmopathy. Sample: blood. CDR3 protein: CASSQETGGRETQYF. The CDR3 DNA reads as TGCGCCAGCAGCCAAGAAACAGGGGGCAGAGAGACCCAGTACTTC.